A single sample gave rise to the 3 T cell receptor beta chains below, sequenced in a study of blood T cell repertoires in COVID-19 (dated by TCRdb to 2020 to 2021). Libraries came from the immunoSEQ multiplex PCR assay. Drawn from immuneACCESS, this table holds only the in-frame rearrangements with V and J called that TCRdb kept. Clones are partly lost; checked studies trace under half to an unresolved V gene and leave the rest unexplained. The sample records 85,000 to 130,000 clones, roughly 92% of which are singletons. The ten largest make up over 0.95% of the sample. Source material: peripheral blood. The receptors were sampled from a man aged 55 to 70 with acute or convalescent COVID-19.

V is TRBV30 and J is TRBJ1-3, with D uncertain. Deletions cut 3 bases from V and 1 base from J, with 10 bases between. This CDR3 is built from 14 residues. Germline assignment: CDR1 GTSNPN and CDR2 SVGIG (reference sequence). The CDR3 protein is CAWSSGRSGNTIYF. As DNA, the CDR3 is TGTGCCTGGAGCTCGGGAAGATCTGGAAACACCATATATTTT.

The chain has TRBV7-9 and TRBJ2-1; 8 bases are a match to TRBD2. The ends lost 4 bases at V and 7 bases at J; junction bases unmatched: 9. The CDR3 covers 15 residues. The germline gives CDR1 SEHNR, CDR2 FQNEAQ (reference sequence). The CDR3 DNA reads as TGTGCCAGCAGCTCGGAGCGGGAGCGGGGGAATGAGCAGTTCTTC. This translates into CASSSERERGNEQFF.

The genes are TRBV5-8 and TRBJ2-7, with TRBD1 matching over 11 bases. Germline V gene lookup returns CDR1 SGHTS and CDR2 YDEGEE. The junction had 5 bases not matched to a gene; V was cut back by 5 bases and J by 4 bases. The CDR3 sequence is 14 residues long. As DNA, the CDR3 is TGTGCCAGCAGACGGACAGGGGGCGGGTACGAGCAGTACTTC. This translates into CASRRTGGGYEQYF.